The 7 T cell receptor beta chains below all came from one sample that was sequenced in a study of shared clonotypes between healthy human individuals. The table came from immunoSEQ multiplex PCR; TCRdb's copy has only in-frame clones and leaves some out. The sample lists roughly 760,000 clones, roughly 70% seen once, with over 1.5% in the top ten. Sequenced sample: memory CD4+ T cells sorted from blood. Subset reported: CD45RA-negative fraction. Every receptor here comes from a woman younger than 45 in good health.

The chain employs TRBV18 and TRBJ2-7, with D uncertain. Germline V lookup: CDR1 KGHSH, CDR2 LQKENI. V was shortened by 6 bases and J by 4 bases, with 10 bases between the two germline ends. The CDR3 length is 12 residues. CDR3: CASSSDGYEQYF. As DNA, the CDR3 is TGTGCCAGCTCGAGCGACGGGTACGAGCAGTACTTC.

The genes are TRBV5-1 and TRBJ2-7; unclear D gene. From germline, CDR1 is SGHRS and CDR2 YFSETQ. Trimming took 5 bases from V and 3 from J, leaving 9 bases between them. The CDR3 is 12 residues long. The DNA of the CDR3 is TGCGCCAGCAGTGGCGGCTACTACGAGCAGTACTTC. Translated, it gives CASSGGYYEQYF.

In regard to this clone: At the DNA level, this CDR3 is encoded by other sequences in the same sample as well. V and J are TRBV2 and TRBJ2-5, with a tentative D call TRBD1 (6 bases). V was clipped by 5 bases and J by 2 bases, with 12 bases between them. The CDR3 spans 14 residues. Germline CDR1 reads SNHLY; CDR2 reads FYNNEI. CDR3 protein: CASSRDRNQETQYF. CDR3 in DNA: TGTGCCAGCAGTCGAGACAGGAATCAAGAGACCCAGTACTTC. The entire variable domain, with the rest obtained from reference TRBV2 and TRBJ2-5, is as follows: EPEVTQTPSHQVTQMGQEVILRCVPISNHLYFYWYRQILGQKVEFLVSFYNNEISEKSEIFDDQFSVERPDGSNFTLKIRSTKLEDSAMYFCASSRDRNQETQYFGPGTRLLVL.

This rearrangement joins TRBV5-1 to TRBJ2-1; D call uncertain. Germline V gene sequence: CDR1 SGHRS, CDR2 YFSETQ. This CDR3 region has 16 residues. V was trimmed by 3 bases and J by 0 bases, leaving 13 bases between them. CDR3 sequence (DNA): TGCGCCAGCAGCTCAGGACCTTCCCCCTCCTACAATGAGCAGTTCTTC. Protein: CASSSGPSPSYNEQFF.

V usage is TRBV4-1 and J usage is TRBJ1-1, with D maybe TRBD1 (6 bases). The germline CDR1 and CDR2 sequences are MGHRA and YSYEKL. Trimming took off 2 bases at V and 6 bases at J, with 16 bases between the two ends. The CDR3 sequence is 15 residues long. In DNA, the CDR3 is TGCGCCAGCAGCCAAACCGTCGGCCCAGGGGCTGAAGCTTTCTTT. This encodes CASSQTVGPGAEAFF.

Comments on this clone: Within the sample, other DNA sequences also encode this same CDR3. CDR3 in DNA: TGCGCCAGCAGCTTGGGAGACTATGGCTACACCTTC. Amino acid sequence: CASSLGDYGYTF. The chain recombines TRBV5-1 with TRBJ1-2; D is unresolved. The CDR3 contains 12 residues. Germline loops: CDR1 SGHRS, CDR2 YFSETQ. Between the trimmed V and J ends, which lost 0 bases and 3 bases, there was a span of 3 bases.

CDR3 nucleotides: TGCGCCAGCAGCCAAGGACAGGGGGCTGACATTCAGTACTTC. Translated: CASSQGQGADIQYF. The J gene is TRBJ2-4, the V gene TRBV10-1; 11 bases map to TRBD1. The V segment lost 6 bases and the J segment 8 bases; nucleotides outside the gene matches: 6. The CDR3 has 14 residues. Germline V gives CDR1 WNHNN, CDR2 SYGVQD (reference sequence).